The rows below give T cell receptor beta chains drawn from one sample of a study of cytomegalovirus exposure and HLA in healthy donors. TCRdb's table, derived via immunoSEQ multiplex PCR, lists solely in-frame clones and lacks some. Here the sample spans 110,000 to 150,000 clones, approximately 9% being singletons. Sequences were obtained from PBMCs. These receptors all stem from a male donor in good health and CMV-seronegative. CDR3s include the opening cysteine and the closing phenylalanine or tryptophan. D genes are given only for firm matches. A clone size is listed for some rows: how often the clone was seen (once, few, many), or a class if it is expanded.

d_gene: -; abundance: few; v_gene: TRBV11-2; j_gene: TRBJ1-5; CDR3aa: CASSPGLGGQPQHF; CDR3nt: TGTGCCAGCAGCCCCGGTCTGGGGGGTCAGCCCCAGCATTTT
d_gene: TRBD2; abundance: -; v_gene: TRBV6-1; j_gene: TRBJ2-7; CDR3aa: CASSEGEGFSYEQYF; CDR3nt: TGTGCCAGCAGTGAAGGGGAGGGCTTCTCCTACGAGCAGTACTTC
d_gene: -; abundance: -; v_gene: TRBV12-5; j_gene: TRBJ2-6; CDR3aa: CASGPGTSGANVLTF; CDR3nt: TGTGCTAGTGGTCCCGGGACATCTGGGGCCAACGTCCTGACTTTC
d_gene: TRBD1; abundance: few; v_gene: TRBV29-1; j_gene: TRBJ1-2; CDR3aa: CSVRGTAINYGYTF; CDR3nt: TGCAGCGTCCGCGGGACAGCAATTAACTATGGCTACACCTTC
d_gene: TRBD2; abundance: few; v_gene: TRBV4-2; j_gene: TRBJ2-3; CDR3aa: CASSQGLAGTRTDTQYF; CDR3nt: TGTGCCAGCAGCCAAGGACTAGCGGGGACTAGGACAGATACGCAGTATTTT
d_gene: -; abundance: few; v_gene: TRBV19; j_gene: TRBJ2-2; CDR3aa: CASSIPPEEGAVTGELFF; CDR3nt: TGTGCCAGTAGTATCCCCCCCGAGGAGGGAGCGGTCACCGGGGAGCTGTTTTTT
d_gene: -; abundance: -; v_gene: TRBV6-5; j_gene: TRBJ1-6; CDR3aa: CARSYSPDSPLHF; CDR3nt: TGTGCCAGAAGTTACTCTCCGGATTCACCCCTCCACTTT
d_gene: TRBD1; abundance: few; v_gene: TRBV7-2; j_gene: TRBJ1-1; CDR3aa: CASSLGQGRTNTEAFF; CDR3nt: TGTGCCAGCAGCTTAGGACAGGGAAGGACGAACACTGAAGCTTTCTTT
d_gene: -; abundance: few; v_gene: TRBV6-5; j_gene: TRBJ1-6; CDR3aa: CASSYRDTLGHLHF; CDR3nt: TGTGCCAGCAGTTACAGGGACACCCTCGGCCATCTCCACTTT
d_gene: TRBD1; abundance: few; v_gene: TRBV7-9; j_gene: TRBJ2-7; CDR3aa: CASTSPPGQPYEQYF; CDR3nt: TGTGCCAGCACGTCCCCCCCGGGACAGCCCTACGAGCAGTACTTC
d_gene: TRBD1; abundance: few; v_gene: TRBV11-1; j_gene: TRBJ2-7; CDR3aa: CASRERVQGPGYEQYF; CDR3nt: TGTGCCAGCAGGGAAAGAGTACAGGGGCCCGGCTACGAGCAGTACTTC
d_gene: -; abundance: few; v_gene: TRBV6-5; j_gene: TRBJ1-5; CDR3aa: CASSYSMGHNQPQHF; CDR3nt: TGTGCCAGCAGTTACTCGATGGGACACAATCAGCCCCAGCATTTT
d_gene: TRBD2; abundance: few; v_gene: TRBV6-4; j_gene: TRBJ2-5; CDR3aa: CASSDPASGRAGSPNGETQYF; CDR3nt: TGTGCCAGCAGTGACCCAGCTAGCGGGAGGGCCGGGAGCCCGAACGGAGAGACCCAGTACTTC
d_gene: -; abundance: -; v_gene: TRBV2; j_gene: TRBJ1-1; CDR3aa: CASSEAGPSLSFF; CDR3nt: TGTGCCAGCAGTGAGGCAGGGCCATCCCTCTCTTTCTTT
d_gene: TRBD1; abundance: -; v_gene: TRBV7-9; j_gene: TRBJ1-1; CDR3aa: CASSETGPGDTEAFF; CDR3nt: TGTGCCAGCAGCGAGACAGGGCCGGGAGACACTGAAGCTTTCTTT
d_gene: TRBD1; abundance: few; v_gene: TRBV13; j_gene: TRBJ2-1; CDR3aa: CASSYRQGAENEQFF; CDR3nt: TGTGCCAGCAGCTATAGACAGGGGGCTGAAAATGAGCAGTTCTTC
d_gene: -; abundance: few; v_gene: TRBV28; j_gene: TRBJ1-1; CDR3aa: CASSLQGGRNTEAFF; CDR3nt: TGTGCCAGCAGTTTACAGGGTGGGCGGAACACTGAAGCTTTCTTT
d_gene: TRBD2; abundance: -; v_gene: TRBV5-1; j_gene: TRBJ2-1; CDR3aa: CARLAGDPHNEQFF; CDR3nt: TGCGCCAGGCTAGCGGGCGACCCCCACAATGAGCAGTTCTTC
d_gene: TRBD1; abundance: few; v_gene: TRBV4-3; j_gene: TRBJ2-4; CDR3aa: CASSQVGTGRDKNIQYF; CDR3nt: TGCGCCAGCAGCCAAGTCGGGACAGGGAGGGACAAAAACATTCAGTACTTC
d_gene: -; abundance: few; v_gene: TRBV28; j_gene: TRBJ1-1; CDR3aa: CASSPALAGTEAFF; CDR3nt: TGTGCCAGCAGTCCCGCTCTAGCGGGCACTGAAGCTTTCTTT
d_gene: -; abundance: -; v_gene: TRBV28; j_gene: TRBJ2-7; CDR3aa: CASTPGSRTGSYEQYF; CDR3nt: TGTGCCAGCACCCCAGGCTCCAGGACGGGGTCCTACGAGCAGTACTTC
d_gene: -; abundance: -; v_gene: TRBV19; j_gene: TRBJ1-1; CDR3aa: CASIRGSWNTEAFF; CDR3nt: TGTGCCAGTATTAGGGGATCTTGGAACACTGAAGCTTTCTTT
d_gene: TRBD2; abundance: -; v_gene: TRBV5-1; j_gene: TRBJ2-3; CDR3aa: CASSSRESDTQYF; CDR3nt: TGCGCCAGCAGCTCGCGGGAGTCAGATACGCAGTATTTT
d_gene: -; abundance: -; v_gene: TRBV6-5; j_gene: TRBJ2-5; CDR3aa: CASSYSDRTREQYF; CDR3nt: TGTGCCAGCAGTTATTCCGACAGGACGAGGGAGCAGTACTTC
d_gene: -; abundance: few; v_gene: TRBV4-1; j_gene: TRBJ1-3; CDR3aa: CASGRLGARDTIYF; CDR3nt: TGCGCCAGCGGACGACTGGGGGCTCGGGACACCATATATTTT
d_gene: -; abundance: -; v_gene: TRBV4-3; j_gene: TRBJ1-6; CDR3aa: CASSQVERTPLHF; CDR3nt: TGCGCCAGCAGCCAAGTAGAGCGGACACCCCTCCACTTT
d_gene: TRBD2; abundance: -; v_gene: TRBV4-3; j_gene: TRBJ2-3; CDR3aa: CASSQALAGLVGTDTQYF; CDR3nt: TGCGCCAGCAGCCAAGCCCTAGCGGGGCTAGTGGGGACAGATACGCAGTATTTT
d_gene: -; abundance: few; v_gene: TRBV7-2; j_gene: TRBJ1-2; CDR3aa: CASSLVVGTGNYGYTF; CDR3nt: TGTGCCAGCAGCTTAGTAGTGGGTACAGGCAACTATGGCTACACCTTC
d_gene: TRBD1; abundance: -; v_gene: TRBV5-4; j_gene: TRBJ2-2; CDR3aa: CASSSWTGDTGELFF; CDR3nt: TGTGCCAGCAGCTCCTGGACAGGAGACACCGGGGAGCTGTTTTTT
d_gene: -; abundance: -; v_gene: TRBV9; j_gene: TRBJ2-6; CDR3aa: CASSVEGDSGANVLTF; CDR3nt: TGTGCCAGCAGCGTAGAGGGGGACTCTGGGGCCAACGTCCTGACTTTC
d_gene: -; abundance: few; v_gene: TRBV5-1; j_gene: TRBJ2-1; CDR3aa: CASGSSYTGRSYNEQFF; CDR3nt: TGCGCCAGCGGTTCGTCATATACAGGGCGGTCCTACAATGAGCAGTTCTTC
d_gene: TRBD1; abundance: few; v_gene: TRBV29-1; j_gene: TRBJ2-7; CDR3aa: CSVGQGTYEQYF; CDR3nt: TGCAGCGTAGGACAGGGCACCTACGAGCAGTACTTC
d_gene: TRBD1; abundance: -; v_gene: TRBV4-3; j_gene: TRBJ2-2; CDR3aa: CASSQGITTRDREIRNTGELFF; CDR3nt: TGCGCCAGCAGCCAAGGGATCACTACTCGCGACAGGGAGATTAGGAACACCGGGGAGCTGTTTTTT
d_gene: -; abundance: -; v_gene: TRBV7-9; j_gene: TRBJ1-1; CDR3aa: CASSLISGDLNTEAFF; CDR3nt: TGTGCCAGCAGCTTAATTTCAGGGGATCTGAACACTGAAGCTTTCTTT
d_gene: TRBD2; abundance: few; v_gene: TRBV19; j_gene: TRBJ2-1; CDR3aa: CASSSRLAGGRNEQFF; CDR3nt: TGTGCCAGTAGTTCCAGACTAGCGGGAGGGCGGAATGAGCAGTTCTTC
d_gene: -; abundance: -; v_gene: TRBV25-1; j_gene: TRBJ1-5; CDR3aa: CASSEYRQNQPQHF; CDR3nt: TGTGCCAGCAGTGAATACCGACAGAATCAGCCCCAGCATTTT
d_gene: -; abundance: -; v_gene: TRBV30; j_gene: TRBJ1-2; CDR3aa: CAWRGAGAPSYGYTF; CDR3nt: TGTGCCTGGAGAGGGGCGGGGGCACCCAGCTATGGCTACACCTTC
d_gene: -; abundance: -; v_gene: TRBV5-1; j_gene: TRBJ1-1; CDR3aa: CASSLGPGTEAFF; CDR3nt: TGCGCCAGCAGCTTGGGCCCAGGAACTGAAGCTTTCTTT
d_gene: -; abundance: few; v_gene: TRBV2; j_gene: TRBJ1-2; CDR3aa: CASSEAGRSSGYTF; CDR3nt: TGTGCCAGCAGTGAAGCGGGGCGTTCGAGCGGCTACACCTTC
d_gene: -; abundance: few; v_gene: TRBV4-3; j_gene: TRBJ1-3; CDR3aa: CASSQDRLTGISGNTIYF; CDR3nt: TGCGCCAGCAGCCAAGACCGACTCACAGGAATCTCTGGAAACACCATATATTTT
d_gene: -; abundance: few; v_gene: TRBV5-1; j_gene: TRBJ1-1; CDR3aa: CASSLGISGNTEAFF; CDR3nt: TGCGCCAGCAGCTTGGGAATTTCGGGGAACACTGAAGCTTTCTTT
d_gene: TRBD2; abundance: few; v_gene: TRBV7-3; j_gene: TRBJ2-7; CDR3aa: CASSLSPGGLVDEQYF; CDR3nt: TGTGCCAGCAGCTTATCGCCCGGGGGGTTGGTGGACGAGCAGTACTTC
d_gene: -; abundance: -; v_gene: TRBV28; j_gene: TRBJ2-7; CDR3aa: CASSPGVYEQYF; CDR3nt: TGTGCCAGCAGTCCAGGGGTGTACGAGCAGTACTTC
d_gene: TRBD2; abundance: -; v_gene: TRBV9; j_gene: TRBJ2-1; CDR3aa: CASSVAAGVMHEQFF; CDR3nt: TGTGCCAGCAGCGTAGCAGCGGGAGTTATGCATGAGCAGTTCTTC
d_gene: -; abundance: -; v_gene: TRBV27; j_gene: TRBJ1-5; CDR3aa: CASSLWQDSNQPQHF; CDR3nt: TGTGCCAGCAGTTTATGGCAGGATAGCAATCAGCCCCAGCATTTT
d_gene: TRBD2; abundance: -; v_gene: TRBV7-2; j_gene: TRBJ2-1; CDR3aa: CASSWGLAGAHQFF; CDR3nt: TGTGCCAGCAGCTGGGGACTAGCGGGGGCCCACCAGTTCTTC
d_gene: TRBD1; abundance: few; v_gene: TRBV25-1; j_gene: TRBJ2-7; CDR3aa: CASSEYGTGFDEQYF; CDR3nt: TGTGCCAGCAGTGAATATGGGACAGGGTTCGACGAGCAGTACTTC
d_gene: TRBD2; abundance: -; v_gene: TRBV9; j_gene: TRBJ2-5; CDR3aa: CASSVASGAQETQYF; CDR3nt: TGTGCCAGCAGCGTAGCTAGCGGGGCCCAAGAGACCCAGTACTTC
d_gene: -; abundance: -; v_gene: TRBV21-1; j_gene: TRBJ2-7; CDR3aa: CASSKAGTGGNYEQYF; CDR3nt: TGTGCCAGCAGCAAAGCCGGGACAGGGGGCAACTACGAGCAGTACTTC
d_gene: TRBD1; abundance: few; v_gene: TRBV7-8; j_gene: TRBJ2-5; CDR3aa: CASSSGQQETQYF; CDR3nt: TGTGCCAGCAGCTCGGGACAGCAAGAGACCCAGTACTTC
d_gene: TRBD1; abundance: -; v_gene: TRBV27; j_gene: TRBJ2-3; CDR3aa: CASSFSIPGQGGADTQYF; CDR3nt: TGTGCCAGCAGTTTTTCGATCCCGGGACAGGGAGGCGCAGATACGCAGTATTTT
d_gene: TRBD1; abundance: -; v_gene: TRBV18; j_gene: TRBJ1-5; CDR3aa: CASSPMTGEGQPQHF; CDR3nt: TGTGCCAGCTCACCTATGACAGGGGAAGGTCAGCCCCAGCATTTT
d_gene: -; abundance: few; v_gene: TRBV30; j_gene: TRBJ1-2; CDR3aa: CAWSNIAGYGYTF; CDR3nt: TGTGCCTGGAGTAACATAGCCGGCTATGGCTACACCTTC